Sequencing of this T cell receptor beta chain was carried out in a study of cytomegalovirus exposure and HLA in healthy donors. Findings and caveats of the study: Segments of the TCR beta V type were, in most cases, productive about 87% or about 30% of the time in an earlier analysis. Across HLA loci, a later analysis found differing TCR association rates, with DRB1 most and HLA-C fewest.

Of note for this clone: The antigen is not known.

Primers included in the PCR were 60 Vbeta and 13 Jbeta primers. Assay: immunoSEQ multiplex PCR; the TCRdb copy retains only in-frame clones and omits some. This repertoire shows about 190,000 clones, under 85% found once; its top ten account for around 1.6%. Sequenced sample: PBMCs. This clonotype was obtained from a woman aged 18-29 years in good health and CMV-seronegative.

CDR3 loop: CASSFLGQGLGNTIYF. The CDR3 DNA follows: TGTGCCAGCAGCTTCCTTGGACAGGGGCTCGGAAACACCATATATTTT. This chain uses TRBV7-8 with TRBJ1-3; the match to TRBD1 covers 9 bases. V lost 3 bases to trimming and J lost 4 bases; unmatched junction nucleotides: 7. CDR1 is SGHVS, CDR2 FQNEAQ, per germline. The CDR3 is 16 amino acids.